These 24 T cell receptor beta chains share one sample of origin, sequenced in a study of glioma-infiltrating T cells after dendritic cell vaccination. Method: immunoSEQ multiplex PCR; TCRdb's copy keeps in-frame clones and lacks some. The sample records tens of thousands of clones, around four fifths being singletons. Time point given: after dendritic cell vaccination, including at tumor progression/relapse. The material sequenced was blood, taken after dendritic cell vaccination. The receptor set was obtained from a human donor with glioblastoma.

The chain recombines TRBV5-4 with TRBJ2-2; 7 positions match TRBD2. CDR3 length: 15 amino acids. Trimming removed 4 bases from V and 1 base from J; junction bases left unmatched: 4. Germline V gene data show CDR1 as SGHNT and CDR2 as YYREEE (reference sequence). CDR3 sequence (DNA): TGTGCCAGCAGCCCCTTAGCGGGGAACACCGGGGAGCTGTTTTTT. Translation: CASSPLAGNTGELFF.

The chain couples TRBV5-4 to TRBJ1-2; 8 nucleotides agree with TRBD1. V lost 9 bases to trimming and J lost 5 bases; unmatched junction nucleotides: 15. The CDR3 length is 15 residues. Germline CDR1 reads SGHNT; CDR2 reads YYREEE (reference sequence). This chain's CDR3 is CATSPGTGKPYGYTF. CDR3 DNA sequence: TGTGCCACATCCCCCGGGACAGGCAAACCTTATGGCTACACCTTC.

This clone came up once. This rearrangement joins TRBV19 to TRBJ2-2; maybe TRBD1 (5 bases). The V and J ends lost 8 bases and 2 bases respectively, with 18 bases between them. Germline V gives CDR1 LNHDA, CDR2 SQIVND (reference sequence). This CDR3 spans 16 amino acids. Written as DNA, the CDR3 is TGTGCCAGTTCAAAACGGACACAGTTAAACACCGGGGAGCTGTTTTTT. Translated, it gives CASSKRTQLNTGELFF.

This clone has a single count. J is TRBJ1-1 and V is TRBV28, with D possibly TRBD1 on 5 matching bases. Germline V gene data show CDR1 as MDHEN and CDR2 as SYDVKM. Trimming took off 5 bases at V and 1 base at J, with 11 bases between the two ends. This CDR3 has 14 amino acids. CDR3 DNA sequence: TGTGCCAGCAGTCCGCGCGGGGCGAACACTGAAGCTTTCTTT. Amino acid sequence: CASSPRGANTEAFF.

V is TRBV7-8 and J is TRBJ1-1; 10 bases are a match to TRBD1. V shed 1 base, J shed 5 bases, and the junction held 7 bases outside the gene matches. This CDR3 is built from 16 residues. Germline V lookup: CDR1 SGHVS, CDR2 FQNEAQ. As DNA, the CDR3 is TGTGCCAGCAGCTTAGTCCGACCGGACAGGGGGACTGAAGCTTTCTTT. Its protein is CASSLVRPDRGTEAFF.

The chain has TRBV4-1 and TRBJ2-7; the D gene is possibly TRBD1 (5 bases). Germline CDR1 and CDR2: MGHRA and YSYEKL. The CDR3 covers 18 residues. V lost 0 bases, J lost 3 bases, and 21 bases lay in between. This chain's CDR3 is CASSQEGFFSEDNYEQYV. The CDR3 nucleotides read TGCGCCAGCAGCCAAGAAGGTTTTTTTAGTGAGGACAACTACGAGCAGTACGTC.

The chain has TRBV15 and TRBJ2-1; D is unresolved. CDR3 length: 15 residues. Trimming removed 3 bases from V and 8 bases from J, with 17 bases in between. Germline V gives CDR1 LNHNV, CDR2 YYDKDF (reference sequence). The CDR3 nucleotides read TGTGCCACCAGCAGGACCTTGGGCGCCGGCGATGAGCAGTTCTTC. Protein: CATSRTLGAGDEQFF.

Written as DNA, the CDR3 is TGCGCCAGCAGCCACCCCCGGGGTCAAGAGACCCAGTACTTC. Translated, it gives CASSHPRGQETQYF. The genes are TRBV5-1 and TRBJ2-5, with a weak D call TRBD2 (5 bases). The CDR3 covers 14 residues. V was trimmed by 4 bases and J by 2 bases, leaving 12 bases between them. Germline CDR1 is SGHRS and CDR2 is YFSETQ.

This clone was recorded only once. The gene calls are TRBV6-1 and TRBJ1-2; 7 positions agree with TRBD1. Germline loops: CDR1 MNHNS, CDR2 SASEGT. The J segment lost 3 bases and the V segment lost 10 bases, leaving 5 bases of the junction unmatched. The CDR3 sequence is 12 residues long. CDR3 amino acids: CAISQGYYGYTF. The CDR3 DNA sequence: TGTGCCATCTCACAGGGGTACTATGGCTACACCTTC.

This chain links TRBV6-1 with TRBJ1-2; 10 bases map to TRBD1. Looked up from germline, CDR1 is MNHNS and CDR2 is SASEGT. The CDR3 totals 15 residues. After removal of 4 bases from V and 5 bases from J, the junction contained 7 bases not matched to a gene. CDR3 nucleotide sequence: TGTGCCAGCAGTGGGGGAGACAGGGGGCAATATGGCTACACCTTC. Translation: CASSGGDRGQYGYTF.

This rearrangement joins TRBV7-8 to TRBJ2-1; D perhaps matches TRBD2 (5 bases). The germline CDR1 and CDR2 sequences are SGHVS and FQNEAQ. Trimming took 5 bases from V and 0 from J, leaving 11 bases between them. CDR3 size: 15 residues. This CDR3 reads CASSPAVSSYNEQFF. The CDR3 DNA reads as TGTGCCAGCAGCCCAGCGGTGAGCTCCTACAATGAGCAGTTCTTC. Using reference TRBV7-8 and TRBJ2-1 for the parts outside the CDR3, the full variable domain is GAGVSQSPRYKVAKRGQDVALRCDPISGHVSLFWYQQALGQGPEFLTYFQNEAQLDKSGLPSDRFFAERPEGSVSTLKIQRTQQEDSAVYLCASSPAVSSYNEQFFGPGTRLTVL.

This clone was observed a single time. The chain joins TRBV19 to TRBJ1-4, with 12 bases lining up with TRBD1. V lost 5 bases to trimming and J lost 10 bases; unmatched junction nucleotides: 5. CDR1 is LNHDA and CDR2 is SQIVND in the germline V gene (reference sequence). The CDR3 loop spans 14 amino acids. CDR3 region: CASSAGTGGGKLFF. Here the CDR3 DNA reads TGTGCCAGTAGTGCCGGGACAGGGGGCGGAAAACTGTTTTTT.

This clone was observed a single time. V and J are TRBV20-1 and TRBJ1-2, with no clear D. Trimming pared 5 bases from V and 12 bases from J, leaving 13 bases between. The CDR3 has 10 residues. Germline CDR1 DFQATT, CDR2 SNEGSKA (reference sequence). The CDR3 nucleotides read TGCAGTGCTTGGACTGCCGGGAACACCTTC. It translates to CSAWTAGNTF.

The gene calls are TRBV6-1 and TRBJ2-7, with 8 positions matching TRBD1. V lost 1 base, J lost 3 bases, and 8 bases stayed unmatched. There are 16 residues in the CDR3. Germline CDR1 reads MNHNS; CDR2 reads SASEGT. Written as DNA, the CDR3 is TGTGCCAGCAGTGAAGAATGGACAGGGTCGTTCTACGAGCAGTACGTC. Translated: CASSEEWTGSFYEQYV.

V and J are TRBV2 and TRBJ2-1; D may be TRBD1 (5 bases). Germline lookup yields CDR1 SNHLY and CDR2 FYNNEI. This CDR3 contains 15 residues. Trimming cost V 3 bases and J 0 bases, with 9 bases left between them. Here the CDR3 DNA reads TGTGCCAGCAGTGAGAGACAGCCCTCCTACAATGAGCAGTTCTTC. Protein: CASSERQPSYNEQFF.

V gene TRBV27 combines with J gene TRBJ1-2; a possible D gene is TRBD1 (6 bases). Looked up from germline, CDR1 is MNHEY and CDR2 is SMNVEV (reference sequence). The V and J ends lost 5 bases and 5 bases respectively, with 9 bases between them. The CDR3 totals 12 residues. The CDR3 DNA reads as TGTGCCAGCAGTGGGACATTATATGGCTACACCTTC. Its translation is CASSGTLYGYTF.

This chain links TRBV18 with TRBJ1-1, with a weak D call TRBD1 (5 bases). The CDR3 contains 12 residues. V lost 2 bases and J lost 8, with 9 bases in between. CDR1 is KGHSH and CDR2 is LQKENI in the germline V gene. The CDR3 nucleotides are TGTGCCAGCTCACCAGGGGGGAGGGAAGCTTTCTTT. Amino acids: CASSPGGREAFF.

The chain combines TRBV5-1 with TRBJ2-7; TRBD1 matches 10 bases. V lost 0 bases to trimming and J lost 4 bases; unmatched junction nucleotides: 4. The length of the CDR3 is 15 residues. The germline V gene has CDR1 SGHRS and CDR2 YFSETQ. CDR3 coding DNA: TGCGCCAGCAGCTTGGGCGGGACAGGGGATTACGAGCAGTACTTC. Translating gives CASSLGGTGDYEQYF.

V gene TRBV7-2 combines with J gene TRBJ2-5, with D possibly being TRBD1 (7 bases). Germline V gene lookup returns CDR1 SGHTA and CDR2 FQGNSA. The CDR3 runs 14 residues. Trimming pared 2 bases from V and 2 bases from J, leaving 9 bases between. The CDR3 DNA follows: TGTGCCAGCAGCTTACAGGGGGGACAAGAGACCCAGTACTTC. Protein: CASSLQGGQETQYF.

The chain recombines TRBV6-5 with TRBJ2-2, with TRBD1 as a possible D gene (6 bases). The CDR3 extends over 15 amino acids. In germline, CDR1 is MNHEY, CDR2 SVGAGI. V lost 4 bases to trimming and J lost 7 bases, with 16 bases between them. CDR3 DNA sequence: TGTGCCAGCAGTTCAGGGGATGGGTTTAGCGGGGAGCTGTTTTTT. Its protein product is CASSSGDGFSGELFF.

The chain combines TRBV4-2 with TRBJ1-5, with a tentative D call TRBD1 (6 bases). V dropped 0 bases and J dropped 5 bases, with 14 bases sitting between them. The germline CDR1 and CDR2 sequences are LGHNA and YNFKEQ. The CDR3 covers 16 residues. For the CDR3, the DNA is TGTGCCAGCAGCCAAGATGTGGCAGGGGCATATCAGCCCCAGCATTTT. Amino acids: CASSQDVAGAYQPQHF.

The chain couples TRBV27 to TRBJ2-1; weak D call: TRBD2 (6 bases). Trimming pared 8 bases from V and 7 bases from J, leaving 21 bases between. This CDR3 spans 15 amino acids. CDR1 is MNHEY and CDR2 is SMNVEV in the germline V gene (reference sequence). The CDR3 nucleotides read TGTGCCAGCCACAACGCCGGGAGTAGGTCTAATGAGCAGTTCTTC. Its translation is CASHNAGSRSNEQFF.

The chain couples TRBV5-6 to TRBJ2-7; 8 nucleotides line up with TRBD2. V lost 5 bases and J lost 1; bases outside the gene matches: 11. Germline loops: CDR1 SGHDT, CDR2 YYEEEE. The CDR3 contains 16 residues. The CDR3 DNA follows: TGTGCCAGCAGAACTCGGCGGCTAGCGGGTTCCTACGAGCAGTACGTC. Encoded protein: CASRTRRLAGSYEQYV.

This chain connects TRBV6-1 to TRBJ2-3; 9 bases are shared with TRBD1. Per germline, CDR1 MNHNS and CDR2 SASEGT. The CDR3 spans 13 residues. Trimming cost V 6 bases and J 5 bases; bases outside gene matches: 3. The DNA of the CDR3 is TGTGCCAGCAGAACAGGGGGCGGAGATACGCAGTATTTT. It is translated as CASRTGGGDTQYF.